The 27 T cell receptor beta chains reported below all come from one sample, sequenced in a study of beta chain features in type 1 diabetes. The study reverse transcribed the entire isolated RNA, so it sequenced expressed TCRB transcripts. The method was immunoSEQ multiplex PCR; TCRdb's version includes in-frame clones alone and lacks a portion of them. The data contain fewer than 900,000 clones, roughly 16% of them singletons. The sequenced material came from naive CD4+ T cells from blood. The receptors were sampled from a woman younger than 30 in good health.

This clone was picked up a small number of times. This rearrangement joins TRBV7-9 to TRBJ2-3; 14 bases map to TRBD2. CDR3 length equals 17 residues. V was clipped by 4 bases and J by 6 bases; unmatched bases: 9. Germline V gene lookup returns CDR1 SEHNR and CDR2 FQNEAQ (reference sequence). The CDR3 is CASSSRLAGGPSDTQYF. The CDR3 nucleotides are TGTGCCAGCAGCTCTCGACTAGCGGGAGGGCCCTCTGATACGCAGTATTTT. Filled out from reference TRBV7-9 and TRBJ2-3, the complete variable domain reads DTGVSQNPRHKITKRGQNVTFRCDPISEHNRLYWYRQTLGQGPEFLTYFQNEAQLEKSRLLSDRFSAERPKGSFSTLEIQRTEQGDSAMYLCASSSRLAGGPSDTQYFGPGTRLTVL.

The chain uses TRBV2 and TRBJ2-3; TRBD2 aligns across 11 bases. CDR1 is SNHLY, CDR2 FYNNEI, per germline. J was trimmed by 0 bases and V by 9 bases; bases with no gene match: 5. The CDR3 length is 15 residues. CDR3 nucleotides: TGTGCCAGGGGGGGGACTAGCGGTAGCACAGATACGCAGTATTTT. Its protein product is CARGGTSGSTDTQYF.

The table lists this clone with a few counts. The CDR3 reads CASSLALGTGTINYEQYF. The CDR3 coding sequence is TGTGCCAGCAGCTTGGCTTTGGGAACCGGGACCATCAACTACGAGCAGTACTTC. This sequence joins TRBV5-4 and TRBJ2-7; D is possibly TRBD1 or TRBD2 (5 bases each). The CDR3 totals 18 residues. Germline CDR1 and CDR2: SGHNT and YYREEE (reference sequence). V was trimmed by 0 bases and J by 3 bases, leaving 22 bases between them. The whole variable domain, filled in from reference TRBV5-4 and TRBJ2-7, reads ETGVTQSPTHLIKTRGQQVTLRCSSQSGHNTVSWYQQALGQGPQFIFQYYREEENGRGNFPPRFSGLQFPNYSSELNVNALELDDSALYLCASSLALGTGTINYEQYFGPGTRLTVT.

This clone was detected a few times. This sequence joins TRBV27 and TRBJ2-5; tentative D call: TRBD2 (6 bases). CDR1 MNHEY and CDR2 SMNVEV come from the germline V gene (reference sequence). This CDR3 comprises 13 residues. V dropped 6 bases and J dropped 7 bases, with 15 bases sitting between them. Written as DNA, the CDR3 is TGTGCCAGCAGACCGGGCCACGGGAGGACCCAGTACTTC. As protein: CASRPGHGRTQYF.

Only a few counts were recorded for this clone. The CDR3 DNA sequence: TGCGCCAGCAGAGATAGTAGCGGGAGAAGCTCCTACGAGCAGTACTTC. It encodes CASRDSSGRSSYEQYF. The chain combines TRBV10-2 with TRBJ2-7; 9 bases map to TRBD2. The ends lost 6 bases at V and 0 bases at J; junction bases unmatched: 9. The V gene's germline CDR1 is WSHSY and CDR2 SAAADI. The CDR3 has 16 residues.

The CDR3 is CATSSQWGITSSSYNEQFF. The CDR3 nucleotides read TGTGCCACCAGCAGCCAATGGGGAATTACCTCGAGCTCCTACAATGAGCAGTTCTTC. The chain joins TRBV15 to TRBJ2-1, with D unclear. CDR3 length equals 19 residues. Trimming took off 3 bases at V and 0 bases at J, with 21 bases between the two ends. The germline V gene encodes CDR1 LNHNV and CDR2 YYDKDF (reference sequence). Using reference TRBV15 and TRBJ2-1 for the parts outside the CDR3, the full variable domain is DAMVIQNPRYQVTQFGKPVTLSCSQTLNHNVMYWYQQKSSQAPKLLFHYYDKDFNNEADTPDNFQSRRPNTSFCFLDIRSPGLGDTAMYLCATSSQWGITSSSYNEQFFGPGTRLTVL.

This clone was found once. J is TRBJ2-3 and V is TRBV5-1; no clear D gene. Germline CDR1 and CDR2: SGHRS and YFSETQ. This CDR3 region has 14 residues. The V end was cut by 1 base, the J end by 2 bases, with 8 bases between. CDR3 residues: CASSLLLATDTQYF. CDR3 nucleotide sequence: TGCGCCAGCAGCTTGTTATTAGCCACAGATACGCAGTATTTT.

This sequence joins TRBV4-2 and TRBJ2-3; D gene unclear. The CDR3 covers 15 residues. V was trimmed by 1 base and J by 2 bases, leaving 10 bases between them. CDR1 and CDR2 from the germline V gene are LGHNA and YNFKEQ. CDR3 DNA sequence: TGTGCCAGCAGCCAAGCGGCGAAGAACACAGATACGCAGTATTTT. Its translation: CASSQAAKNTDTQYF.

This clone was seen only a few times. The J gene is TRBJ2-7, the V gene TRBV11-2; 8 bases map to TRBD2. The CDR3 runs 14 residues. Per germline, CDR1 SGHAT and CDR2 FQNNGV. V lost 5 bases to trimming and J lost 2 bases; unmatched junction nucleotides: 5. The chain's CDR3 is CASSITSGTYEQYF. The CDR3, as DNA: TGTGCCAGCAGCATAACTAGCGGAACCTACGAGCAGTACTTC.

This sequence joins TRBV6-6 and TRBJ1-2, with 8 bases that match TRBD1. Germline assignment: CDR1 MNHNY and CDR2 SVGAGI (reference sequence). This CDR3 is 14 amino acids long. V lost 2 bases, J lost 7 bases, and 6 bases stayed unmatched. CDR3 in DNA: TGTGCCAGCAGTTACAACGACAGGGGCGGTGGCTACACCTTC. It translates to CASSYNDRGGGYTF.

J is TRBJ2-6 and V is TRBV7-6, with a tentative D call TRBD2 (5 bases). CDR1 is SGHVS and CDR2 is FNYEAQ in the germline V gene. The CDR3 consists of 19 residues. Trimming cost V 1 base and J 0 bases, with 16 bases left between them. The CDR3 loop reads CASSLVYSGSFSGANVLTF. The CDR3, as DNA: TGTGCCAGCAGCTTAGTGTACAGCGGAAGTTTCTCTGGGGCCAACGTCCTGACTTTC.

Written as DNA, the CDR3 is TGCGCCAGCAGTCAATCTAAAGGACTACCAGATACGCAGTATTTT. It specifies CASSQSKGLPDTQYF. V is TRBV23-1 and J is TRBJ2-3; tentatively, D is TRBD2 (6 bases). TRBV23-1 is an open reading frame, and its role is uncertain. V was clipped by 0 bases and J by 4 bases, with 11 bases between them. The CDR3 contains 15 residues.

This chain joins TRBV7-2 and TRBJ2-7, with 9 bases fitting TRBD1. The CDR3 is made up of 17 amino acids. Germline values: CDR1 SGHTA, CDR2 FQGNSA. Losses at the gene ends were 4 bases for V and 1 base for J; bases not matched to a gene: 11. The CDR3 is CASSSGAGTGTSYEQYF. CDR3 in DNA: TGTGCCAGCAGCTCTGGGGCCGGGACAGGGACTTCCTACGAGCAGTACTTC. Full variable domain (outside the CDR3, taken from reference TRBV7-2 and TRBJ2-7): GAGVSQSPSNKVTEKGKDVELRCDPISGHTALYWYRQSLGQGLEFLIYFQGNSAPDKSGLPSDRFSAERTGGSVSTLTIQRTQQEDSAVYLCASSSGAGTGTSYEQYFGPGTRLTVT.

This clone was found a few times. The rearrangement joins TRBV10-3 to TRBJ2-3, with D unclear. Germline CDR1 is ENHRY and CDR2 is SYGVKD. CDR3 length: 11 residues. The germline V and J ends were trimmed by 10 bases and 3 bases, with 8 bases remaining between them. CDR3 sequence: CASAATDTQYF. As DNA, the CDR3 is TGTGCCAGCGCTGCGACAGATACGCAGTATTTT.

The V and J genes are TRBV7-9 and TRBJ2-3, with D perhaps TRBD1 (6 bases). V dropped 1 base and J dropped 1 base, with 12 bases sitting between them. This CDR3 spans 16 amino acids. CDR1 SEHNR and CDR2 FQNEAQ come from the germline V gene (reference sequence). CDR3 amino acids: CASSLGTGTGTDTQYF. DNA of the CDR3: TGTGCCAGCAGCTTAGGTACAGGGACGGGCACAGATACGCAGTATTTT.

The J gene is TRBJ2-5, the V gene TRBV28, with a tentative D call TRBD2 (6 bases). In germline, CDR1 is MDHEN, CDR2 SYDVKM. The CDR3 totals 15 residues. V was cut by 1 base and J by 5 bases, with 14 bases left in between. The CDR3 is CASSLSTGGLETQYF. Here the CDR3 DNA reads TGTGCCAGCAGTTTATCCACCGGGGGTTTGGAGACCCAGTACTTC. The full variable domain, its missing parts supplied by reference TRBV28 and TRBJ2-5, is DVKVTQSSRYLVKRTGEKVFLECVQDMDHENMFWYRQDPGLGLRLIYFSYDVKMKEKGDIPEGYSVSREKKERFSLILESASTNQTSMYLCASSLSTGGLETQYFGPGTRLLVL.

The chain carries TRBV18 and TRBJ2-7; 10 nucleotides line up with TRBD1. CDR3 length: 14 residues. Looked up from germline, CDR1 is KGHSH and CDR2 is LQKENI. Trimming cost V 5 bases and J 2 bases; bases outside gene matches: 3. CDR3 in DNA: TGTGCCAGCTCATCCGGGACAGGGGCCTACGAGCAGTACTTC. Its protein product is CASSSGTGAYEQYF.

CDR3 region: CSVVPMSGDYEQYF. The CDR3 nucleotides are TGCAGCGTTGTACCGATGTCTGGGGACTACGAGCAGTACTTC. The gene calls are TRBV29-1 and TRBJ2-5; D unclear. The DNA end lines up better with TRBJ2-7; the J call may be wrong. Germline loops: CDR1 SQVTM, CDR2 ANQGSEA. This CDR3 spans 14 amino acids.

This chain joins TRBV7-2 and TRBJ2-7; TRBD2 agrees at 12 bases. Trimming took 6 bases from V and 3 from J; bases not matched to a gene: 6. The CDR3 is made up of 15 amino acids. Germline-derived CDR1 and CDR2 are SGHTA and FQGNSA. The CDR3: CASRRGGLAGYEQYF. For the CDR3, the DNA is TGTGCCAGCAGACGAGGGGGACTAGCGGGCTACGAGCAGTACTTC.

This clone was detected a few times. The rearrangement links TRBV10-3 to TRBJ2-1; D not certain. Trimming took off 4 bases at V and 1 base at J, with 8 bases between the two ends. Germline loops: CDR1 ENHRY, CDR2 SYGVKD. This CDR3 region has 14 residues. Here the CDR3 DNA reads TGTGCCATCAGTGTCTCCAATTCCTACAATGAGCAGTTCTTC. Its translation: CAISVSNSYNEQFF.

CDR3 region: CASSQDWRGFYEQYF. The CDR3 region has the DNA TGCGCCAGCAGCCAAGATTGGCGGGGATTCTACGAGCAGTACTTC. V gene TRBV4-3 combines with J gene TRBJ2-7, with a tentative D call TRBD2 (6 bases). CDR1 and CDR2 (germline): LGHNA, YSLEER. This CDR3 comprises 15 residues. V lost 0 bases, J lost 3 bases, and 12 bases lay in between.

This clone was found a few times. This sequence joins TRBV7-9 and TRBJ2-1; D may be TRBD1 (6 bases). Germline V gives CDR1 SEHNR, CDR2 FQNEAQ (reference sequence). Trimming cost V 1 base and J 10 bases, with 20 bases left between them. This CDR3 comprises 16 residues. DNA of the CDR3: TGTGCCAGCAGCTTAGAGGGGCAGGCAAAGGGGGTAGAGCAGTTCTTC. It translates to CASSLEGQAKGVEQFF.

V and J are TRBV13 and TRBJ2-7, with 14 positions matching TRBD2. With V trimmed by 6 bases and J by 7 bases, 8 bases remained unmatched. The CDR3 consists of 15 residues. Looked up from germline, CDR1 is PRHDT and CDR2 is FYEKMQ (reference sequence). CDR3 in amino acids: CASRTGTSGRIEQYF. Written as DNA, the CDR3 is TGTGCCAGCAGAACAGGGACTAGCGGGAGAATTGAGCAGTACTTC.

The chain links TRBV18 to TRBJ2-1; weak D call: TRBD2 (5 bases). V lost 3 bases, J lost 6 bases, and 15 bases lay in between. This CDR3 comprises 15 residues. CDR1 is KGHSH, CDR2 LQKENI, per germline. The chain's CDR3 is CASSPSGSLGNEQFF. The CDR3 nucleotides read TGTGCCAGCTCACCGTCGGGGTCCTTGGGCAATGAGCAGTTCTTC.

This clone has just a few counts. V usage is TRBV10-3 and J usage is TRBJ2-1, with D possibly being TRBD2 (6 bases). The germline CDR1 and CDR2 sequences are ENHRY and SYGVKD. The CDR3 is made up of 15 amino acids. The V end lost 6 bases, the J end lost 6 bases, and 18 bases lay between the germline ends. The CDR3 bases are TGTGCCATCAGCCCCAATGGTGGAGGGCTCAATGAGCAGTTCTTC. It codes for CAISPNGGGLNEQFF.

V and J are TRBV7-2 and TRBJ2-5; D unclear. Germline V gene data show CDR1 as SGHTA and CDR2 as FQGNSA. V lost 1 base to trimming and J lost 0 bases, with 6 bases between them. The CDR3 is 14 residues long. As DNA, the CDR3 is TGTGCCAGCAGCTTAGGTCAGAACCAAGAGACCCAGTACTTC. The encoded protein is CASSLGQNQETQYF.

This clone was counted a few times. This specimen includes other DNA sequences encoding the same CDR3. The chain couples TRBV5-1 to TRBJ2-5; the D gene could be TRBD1 or TRBD2 (5 bases each). The V end was cut by 1 base, the J end by 4 bases, with 11 bases between. The CDR3 loop spans 14 amino acids. Germline CDR1 and CDR2: SGHRS and YFSETQ. The CDR3 nucleotides are TGCGCCAGCAGCTTGACAGGTGGGGGAGAGACCCAGTACTTC. This sequence encodes CASSLTGGGETQYF. The complete variable domain, with remaining parts taken from reference TRBV5-1 and TRBJ2-5, reads KAGVTQTPRYLIKTRGQQVTLSCSPISGHRSVSWYQQTPGQGLQFLFEYFSETQRNKGNFPGRFSGRQFSNSRSEMNVSTLELGDSALYLCASSLTGGGETQYFGPGTRLLVL.